The 29 T cell receptor beta chains given below trace back to one sample, sequenced in a study of beta chain features in type 1 diabetes. Expressed TCRB transcripts were sequenced, since all the RNA that had been isolated was reverse transcribed. Data came from immunoSEQ multiplex PCR; TCRdb stores just in-frame clones and leaves some out. The profile covers hundreds of thousands of clones, with roughly 13% appearing a single time and less than 0.025% taken by the ten largest. Overall study results and limits: Among patients with Type 1 diabetes, TCRB CDR3s were moderately but significantly shorter in every one of the four CD4+ subsets.

These receptors' antigens are unknown. Sequencing was done on a sample of naive CD4+ T cells from blood. These receptors were obtained from a young man with type 1 diabetes.

This chain uses TRBV7-2 with TRBJ2-7; TRBD1 agrees at 7 bases. The V and J ends lost 5 bases and 5 bases, in that order; junction bases with no gene match: 15. The germline V gene encodes CDR1 SGHTA and CDR2 FQGNSA. The CDR3 covers 16 residues. The CDR3 loop reads CASSPLWQGVLHEQYF. CDR3 in DNA: TGTGCCAGCAGCCCCCTGTGGCAGGGGGTACTCCACGAGCAGTACTTC.

The table lists this clone with a few counts. V gene TRBV30 combines with J gene TRBJ1-5, with D perhaps matching TRBD1 (5 bases). Germline CDR1 GTSNPN, CDR2 SVGIG (reference sequence). Trimming left V 3 bases short and J 0 bases short, with 21 bases between. The CDR3 spans 18 residues. CDR3 sequence (DNA): TGTGCCTGGAGGGCTAGGTCGGGACTCTCTTATAGCAATCAGCCCCAGCATTTT. Its translation: CAWRARSGLSYSNQPQHF.

This clone has only a few counts. The V call is TRBV19, the J call TRBJ2-1; the D is unclear. The germline gives CDR1 LNHDA, CDR2 SQIVND (reference sequence). This CDR3 contains 13 residues. Trimming left V 6 bases short and J 6 bases short, with 12 bases between. The CDR3 spells CASSLGPGNEQFF. CDR3 bases: TGTGCCAGTAGCCTCGGACCTGGCAATGAGCAGTTCTTC.

This clone was seen a few times. The chain combines TRBV6-5 with TRBJ1-2; TRBD1 might be the D (5 bases). V lost 2 bases and J 0 bases, leaving 10 bases between the germline ends. CDR3 size: 15 residues. CDR1 is MNHEY and CDR2 is SVGAGI in the germline V gene. The CDR3 nucleotides are TGTGCCAGCAGTTACGCGGGGGTCGCTAACTATGGCTACACCTTC. Its protein product is CASSYAGVANYGYTF.

This clone turned up a few times. The rearrangement links TRBV30 to TRBJ1-1; 7 positions match TRBD1. V shed 8 bases, J shed 4 bases, and the junction held 10 bases outside the gene matches. The CDR3 is 13 amino acids. The germline CDR1 and CDR2 sequences are GTSNPN and SVGIG (reference sequence). CDR3 region: CAREGASGTEAFF. The CDR3 region has the DNA TGTGCCCGGGAGGGGGCGTCGGGCACTGAAGCTTTCTTT.

This clone was picked up a small number of times. The chain carries TRBV30 and TRBJ1-5, with 9 bases fitting TRBD1. V dropped 1 base and J dropped 7; count of bases not matched to a gene: 8. This CDR3 region has 15 residues. Germline V lookup: CDR1 GTSNPN, CDR2 SVGIG (reference sequence). The CDR3 is CAWSAGTGFGQPQHF. As DNA, the CDR3 is TGTGCCTGGAGTGCTGGGACAGGGTTTGGCCAGCCCCAGCATTTT.

This clone was counted only a few times. The gene calls are TRBV7-9 and TRBJ1-1; maybe TRBD1 (6 bases). Germline V gene lookup returns CDR1 SEHNR and CDR2 FQNEAQ (reference sequence). CDR3 size: 14 residues. Trimming removed 3 bases from V and 2 bases from J, with 10 bases in between. CDR3 protein: CASSFYGTNTEAFF. The CDR3 DNA sequence: TGTGCCAGCAGCTTTTACGGGACAAACACTGAAGCTTTCTTT.

This clone was detected a few times. One end of the junction fails to match germline, which may point to a read error. This chain uses TRBV5-6 with TRBJ2-1; no definite D call. Germline CDR1 reads SGHDT; CDR2 reads YYEEEE. This CDR3 is 15 amino acids long. The CDR3 loop reads CASTLAASSYNEQFF. CDR3 DNA sequence: TGTGCCAGCACCTTGGCGGCGAGCTCCTACAATGAGCAGTTCTTC.

This clone was seen only a few times. The chain couples TRBV10-3 to TRBJ2-7; D not resolved. V lost 10 bases, J lost 0 bases, and 16 bases lay in between. The CDR3 runs to 14 residues. Germline-derived CDR1 and CDR2 are ENHRY and SYGVKD. DNA of the CDR3: TGTGCCACCAAGCCCGGAGTGAGCTCCTACGAGCAGTACTTC. Translation gives CATKPGVSSYEQYF.

This clone has more than one count but fewer than ten. The V and J genes are TRBV4-1 and TRBJ2-5; 7 nucleotides align to TRBD1. The CDR3 consists of 17 residues. CDR1 and CDR2 (germline): MGHRA, YSYEKL. Trimming cost V 4 bases and J 5 bases; bases outside gene matches: 16. CDR3 region: CASSRGAQGSFVETQYF. CDR3 in DNA: TGCGCCAGCAGCCGAGGGGCACAGGGGAGTTTTGTCGAGACCCAGTACTTC.

The chain carries TRBV5-1 and TRBJ1-1; D is ambiguous. Germline values: CDR1 SGHRS, CDR2 YFSETQ. The CDR3 spans 14 residues. V was pared by 5 bases and J by 1 base, with 12 bases between. The CDR3 sequence: CASSFNSQNTEAFF. The CDR3 nucleotides are TGCGCCAGCAGTTTCAACAGTCAGAACACTGAAGCTTTCTTT.

This clone was counted a few times. The chain uses TRBV5-4 and TRBJ1-6; D ambiguous. CDR1 and CDR2 from the germline V gene are SGHNT and YYREEE (reference sequence). The CDR3 is made up of 14 amino acids. V was clipped by 0 bases and J by 4 bases, with 5 bases between them. CDR3 DNA sequence: TGTGCCAGCAGCTTGGGGGGATATAATTCACCCCTCCACTTT. The encoded protein is CASSLGGYNSPLHF.

This clone was picked up a small number of times. The gene calls are TRBV30 and TRBJ1-6; unclear D gene. V was clipped by 0 bases and J by 0 bases, with 9 bases between them. Germline-derived CDR1 and CDR2 are GTSNPN and SVGIG (reference sequence). The CDR3 spans 16 residues. The CDR3 coding sequence is TGTGCCTGGAGTGTACTTGCTAGCTCCTATAATTCACCCCTCCACTTT. This sequence encodes CAWSVLASSYNSPLHF.

Worth noting for this clone: The same CDR3 can be traced to other DNA sequences in this sample. This chain uses TRBV5-4 with TRBJ1-2; D is ambiguous. CDR1 and CDR2 (germline): SGHNT, YYREEE (reference sequence). CDR3 length: 11 residues. V was trimmed by 4 bases and J by 2 bases, leaving 3 bases between them. CDR3 coding DNA: TGTGCCAGCAGCCTCAACTATGGCTACACCTTC. The encoded protein is CASSLNYGYTF.

In its sample, this clone was seen a few times. The rearrangement links TRBV4-1 to TRBJ2-7; 11 nucleotides agree with TRBD1. This CDR3 contains 16 residues. Trimming took 0 bases from V and 4 from J; bases not matched to a gene: 5. Germline V gene lookup returns CDR1 MGHRA and CDR2 YSYEKL. The CDR3 DNA reads TGCGCCAGCAGCCAAGATCCTGGACAGGGGGCATACGAGCAGTACTTC. This sequence encodes CASSQDPGQGAYEQYF.

This sequence joins TRBV19 and TRBJ1-5, with no clear D. Trimming stripped 7 bases from V and 2 bases from J, with 9 bases between. The CDR3 runs 13 residues. The germline CDR1 and CDR2 sequences are LNHDA and SQIVND (reference sequence). The CDR3 loop is CASTPRGNQPQHF. CDR3 DNA sequence: TGTGCCAGTACCCCTCGGGGCAATCAGCCCCAGCATTTT.

This clone was seen more than once but under ten times. In the same sample, other DNA sequences code for this CDR3. The J gene is TRBJ2-7, the V gene TRBV5-1; TRBD1 might be the D (5 bases). The CDR3 sequence is 14 residues long. From germline, CDR1 is SGHRS and CDR2 YFSETQ. Between the trimmed V and J ends, which lost 2 bases and 0 bases, there was a span of 9 bases. CDR3 in amino acids: CASSFGDSSYEQYF. Here the CDR3 DNA reads TGCGCCAGCAGCTTCGGCGACAGCTCCTACGAGCAGTACTTC.

The chain has TRBV6-6 and TRBJ1-5; D is undetermined. The germline V and J ends were trimmed by 6 bases and 3 bases, with 9 bases remaining between them. The length of the CDR3 is 13 residues. Germline V gene sequence: CDR1 MNHNY, CDR2 SVGAGI (reference sequence). The CDR3 nucleotides are TGTGCCAGCAGGGACGGGGACAATCAGCCCCAGCATTTT. It translates to CASRDGDNQPQHF.

Concerning this clone: Other DNA sequences in the sample encode the same CDR3. The chain links TRBV6-5 to TRBJ2-3; tentative D call: TRBD1 (6 bases). This CDR3 has 12 residues. The germline CDR1 and CDR2 sequences are MNHEY and SVGAGI. Trimming stripped 4 bases from V and 5 bases from J, with 7 bases between. The CDR3, as DNA: TGTGCCAGCAGTTCACAGGGAGATACGCAGTATTTT. It translates to CASSSQGDTQYF.

The CDR3 DNA sequence: TGTGCCAGCAGTCGGGACAGGTCCTCTGGAAACACCATATATTTT. Protein sequence: CASSRDRSSGNTIYF. The V and J genes are TRBV2 and TRBJ1-3; 8 bases are shared with TRBD1. Trimming took 5 bases from V and 0 from J; bases not matched to a gene: 3. Germline CDR1 is SNHLY and CDR2 is FYNNEI. This CDR3 region has 15 residues.

V usage is TRBV15 and J usage is TRBJ1-6; no clear D gene. The V gene lost 3 bases and the J gene lost 5 bases, with 20 bases spanning the gap. This CDR3 is built from 18 residues. Germline lookup yields CDR1 LNHNV and CDR2 YYDKDF (reference sequence). CDR3 sequence: CATSSAPLRQANNSPLHF. The CDR3 DNA is TGTGCCACCAGCAGTGCTCCCCTCCGGCAGGCGAATAATTCACCCCTCCACTTT. Full variable domain (missing parts from reference TRBV15 and TRBJ1-6): DAMVIQNPRYQVTQFGKPVTLSCSQTLNHNVMYWYQQKSSQAPKLLFHYYDKDFNNEADTPDNFQSRRPNTSFCFLDIRSPGLGDTAMYLCATSSAPLRQANNSPLHFGNGTRLTVT.

This clone was observed a handful of times. The gene calls are TRBV19 and TRBJ2-1, with D possibly matching TRBD2 (6 bases). V was pared by 1 base and J by 13 bases, with 11 bases between. The CDR3 sequence is 12 residues long. CDR1 and CDR2 (germline): LNHDA, SQIVND (reference sequence). The chain's CDR3 is CASSIGGARQFF. CDR3 coding DNA: TGTGCCAGTAGTATAGGCGGGGCTCGACAGTTCTTC.

The chain employs TRBV7-6 and TRBJ2-2; D is perhaps TRBD1 (6 bases). Between the trimmed V and J ends, which lost 4 bases and 6 bases, there was a span of 15 bases. The CDR3 totals 15 residues. Germline V gene data show CDR1 as SGHVS and CDR2 as FNYEAQ. CDR3: CASSSPIRGPGELFF. CDR3 sequence (DNA): TGTGCCAGCAGCTCCCCAATCAGGGGACCCGGGGAGCTGTTTTTT. The full variable domain, with the rest looked up from reference TRBV7-6 and TRBJ2-2, is GAGVSQSPRYKVTKRGQDVALRCDPISGHVSLYWYRQALGQGPEFLTYFNYEAQQDKSGLPNDRFSAERPEGSISTLTIQRTEQRDSAMYRCASSSPIRGPGELFFGEGSRLTVL.

In its sample, this clone was seen a few times. The rearrangement joins TRBV5-4 to TRBJ1-6; D is unresolved. The CDR3 totals 14 residues. CDR1 is SGHNT and CDR2 is YYREEE in the germline V gene (reference sequence). V dropped 2 bases and J dropped 3 bases, with 6 bases sitting between them. The CDR3 loop is CASSLTYYNSPLHF. CDR3 coding DNA: TGTGCCAGCAGCTTAACCTACTATAATTCACCCCTCCACTTT.

The chain recombines TRBV20-1 with TRBJ1-1; D is undetermined. The V end was cut by 3 bases, the J end by 8 bases, with 7 bases between. This CDR3 is built from 10 residues. CDR1 is DFQATT, CDR2 SNEGSKA, per germline (reference sequence). CDR3 loop: CSASEVEAFF. The DNA for the CDR3 is TGCAGTGCTAGTGAGGTGGAAGCTTTCTTT.

This clone was seen a handful of times. This CDR3 is CASSRGTPVGTQYF. The CDR3 DNA sequence: TGTGCCAGCAGCCGAGGGACTCCGGTTGGGACCCAGTACTTC. The V call is TRBV6-1, the J call TRBJ2-5, with a tentative D call TRBD2 (6 bases). Trimming left V 6 bases short and J 7 bases short, with 18 bases between. CDR1 MNHNS and CDR2 SASEGT come from the germline V gene. This CDR3 is 14 amino acids long.

This chain links TRBV29-1 with TRBJ2-5; a possible D gene is TRBD2 (7 bases). This CDR3 has 13 residues. The germline gives CDR1 SQVTM, CDR2 ANQGSEA. Trimming took off 7 bases at V and 5 bases at J, with 17 bases between the two ends. CDR3 loop: CSGIRGGVETQYF. CDR3 DNA: TGCAGCGGAATCAGGGGAGGGGTGGAGACCCAGTACTTC.

CDR3 DNA sequence: TGTGCCAGCAGCCGGTTTGATACGCAGTATTTT. Amino acid sequence: CASSRFDTQYF. The rearrangement links TRBV14 to TRBJ2-3, with D unclear. The CDR3 runs 11 residues. Per germline, CDR1 SGHDN and CDR2 FVKESK. Trimming left V 4 bases short and J 6 bases short, with 5 bases between. The full variable domain, with the rest looked up from reference TRBV14 and TRBJ2-3, is EAGVTQFPSHSVIEKGQTVTLRCDPISGHDNLYWYRRVMGKEIKFLLHFVKESKQDESGMPNNRFLAERTGGTYSTLKVQPAELEDSGVYFCASSRFDTQYFGPGTRLTVL.

This clone was found a few times. The chain is built from TRBV5-1 and TRBJ1-3, with D hard to call. The ends were cut back, 0 bases at V and 6 bases at J, with 10 bases in the middle. Germline-derived CDR1 and CDR2 are SGHRS and YFSETQ. The CDR3 covers 14 residues. The CDR3 reads CASSLDVMENTIYF. The DNA of the CDR3 is TGCGCCAGCAGCTTGGACGTAATGGAAAACACCATATATTTT.